Following are 2 T cell receptor beta chains from one sample sequenced in a study of T cell responses to AZD1222 COVID-19 vaccine (dated by TCRdb to the early 2020s). The time point label here, explained by the study, means: about 28 days (+/-7) after the second vaccine dose. To prepare the library, the immunoSEQ multiplex PCR assay was applied. Entries here come from immuneACCESS through TCRdb and include only in-frame sequences with V and J called. Some clones fail to appear in such tables; in the studies checked, an unresolved V gene covers under half of the shortfall, and the cause of the remainder is unknown. Recorded for this sample are around 190,000 clones; around 90% of them occurred a single time. The ten largest make up about 9.9% of the sample. The specimen was peripheral blood, collected 28 days after the second AZD1222 dose. The source is an adult who received the AZD1222 COVID-19 vaccine.

V usage is TRBV6-5 and J usage is TRBJ1-2, with TRBD1 matching 8 bases. The length of the CDR3 is 15 residues. V trimming: 0 bases; J trimming: 5 bases; junction bases outside the gene matches: 5. Germline V gene data show CDR1 as MNHEY and CDR2 as SVGAGI. In DNA, the CDR3 is TGTGCCAGCAGTTACTCTAAACAGGGGGAATATGGCTACACCTTC. As protein: CASSYSKQGEYGYTF.

The genes are TRBV3-1 (or the pseudogene TRBV3-2) and TRBJ2-1; 15 nucleotides agree with TRBD2. J lost 2 bases, V lost 4 bases, and 9 bases had no gene match. CDR3 size: 19 residues. Germline CDR1 is LGHDT and CDR2 is YNNKEL (reference sequence). The DNA for the CDR3 is TGTGCCAGCAGCCTATGGGGGACTAGCGGGGGGAATACCTACAATGAGCAGTTCTTC. It yields the protein CASSLWGTSGGNTYNEQFF.